The 8 T cell receptor beta chains presented below share a single source sample, sequenced in a study of blood T cells in healthy people across ages. Sample-barcoded 5' priming and a J-beta primer mix drove a second PCR of roughly 6 to 12 cycles. TCRdb recomputed calls from the 5' RACE reads with MiXCR, one row per CDR3 protein. The table includes more than 900,000 distinct CDR3 sequences, under 30% detected once. The same data also contributed to another study, on T cells of mothers and their children.

Sequencing input: blood. The receptors here all came from a girl aged 2 to 9 in good health.

The gene calls are TRBV7-2 and TRBJ2-1; no reliable D call. This CDR3 contains 15 residues. Germline loops: CDR1 SGHTA, CDR2 FQGNSA. V lost 0 bases, J lost 1 base, and 7 bases lay in between. CDR3 bases: TGTGCCAGCAGCTTAGCTCAACAGTCCTACAATGAGCAGTTCTTC. Protein: CASSLAQQSYNEQFF.

This clonotype has just a few counts. The chain has TRBV29-1 and TRBJ2-5; the match to TRBD2 covers 12 bases. This CDR3 comprises 13 residues. Trimming took 7 bases from V and 5 from J; bases not matched to a gene: 5. Germline lookup yields CDR1 SQVTM and CDR2 ANQGSEA. CDR3 sequence (DNA): TGCAGCGGGCTAGCGGGGGGGCAGGAGACCCAGTACTTC. Its protein is CSGLAGGQETQYF.

This rearrangement joins TRBV7-2 to TRBJ2-3; 9 nucleotides align to TRBD2. Germline loops: CDR1 SGHTA, CDR2 FQGNSA. Germline trimming cut 2 bases from V and 5 bases from J; bases unmatched to any gene: 14. The CDR3 loop spans 18 amino acids. In DNA form, the CDR3 reads TGTGCCAGCAGCTTATGGGGGGTGGCGGGGGGGCCCAGAGATACGCAGTATTTT. Translated: CASSLWGVAGGPRDTQYF.

The chain's CDR3 is CASSISLESYNEQFF. The DNA of the CDR3 is TGTGCCAGTAGTATCTCCCTGGAGTCCTACAATGAGCAGTTCTTC. The rearrangement links TRBV19 to TRBJ2-1; unclear D gene. The CDR3 is made up of 15 amino acids. Germline CDR1 and CDR2: LNHDA and SQIVND (reference sequence). Trimming shortened V by 3 bases and J by 1 base, and 10 bases separated the two germline ends.

The rearrangement uses TRBV20-1 and TRBJ2-5; D gene unclear. The DNA end lines up better with TRBJ2-7; the J call may be wrong. The CDR3 spans 14 residues. From germline, CDR1 is DFQATT and CDR2 SNEGSKA (reference sequence). Here the CDR3 DNA reads TGCAGTGCTAGAGGGGAAGGGCTGGGGATCGAGCAGTACTTC. Translation: CSARGEGLGIEQYF.

The chain carries TRBV5-6 and TRBJ2-3; 9 bases fit TRBD2. With 2 bases clipped from V and 3 bases from J, the junction kept 7 bases outside the gene matches. Germline loops: CDR1 SGHDT, CDR2 YYEEEE. The CDR3 is 16 residues long. As DNA, the CDR3 is TGTGCCAGCAGCTTAATTAGCGGGAGCAGAACAGATACGCAGTATTTT. This sequence encodes CASSLISGSRTDTQYF.

The chain links TRBV19 to TRBJ1-2; TRBD1 aligns across 12 bases. V gave up 3 bases and J gave up 8 bases; unmatched junction bases: 4. The germline CDR1 and CDR2 sequences are LNHDA and SQIVND (reference sequence). This CDR3 has 14 residues. The CDR3: CASSMGQGAEGYTF. The CDR3 nucleotides read TGTGCCAGTAGTATGGGACAGGGGGCTGAGGGCTACACCTTC.

This clonotype was seen ten or more times. The chain employs TRBV13 and TRBJ2-1, with no clear D. From germline, CDR1 is PRHDT and CDR2 FYEKMQ (reference sequence). Trimming took off 5 bases at V and 8 bases at J, with 10 bases between the two ends. CDR3 length: 12 amino acids. Here the CDR3 DNA reads TGTGCCAGCAGCGACACTACTGATGAGCAGTTCTTC. Translation gives CASSDTTDEQFF.